This TCR beta chain derives from a study of beta chain features in type 1 diabetes. This clone was detected only a few times. Isolated RNA was reverse transcribed in full, so expressed TCRB transcripts were sequenced. The assay was immunoSEQ multiplex PCR, and TCRdb's table has in-frame clones only and misses some. Of 400,000 to 450,000 clones listed, approximately 15% are singletons. The receptor's source is a man aged 25 to 40 in good health. Input material: naive CD4+ T cells from blood.

The CDR3 DNA reads TGCGCCAGCAGCTTACAGGGCGAGCAGCCCCAGCATTTT. Translation: CASSLQGEQPQHF. V gene TRBV5-1 combines with J gene TRBJ1-5; TRBD1 is a possible D gene (6 bases). V lost 2 bases, J lost 7 bases, and 10 bases lay in between. Germline V gene data show CDR1 as SGHRS and CDR2 as YFSETQ. The CDR3 covers 13 residues.